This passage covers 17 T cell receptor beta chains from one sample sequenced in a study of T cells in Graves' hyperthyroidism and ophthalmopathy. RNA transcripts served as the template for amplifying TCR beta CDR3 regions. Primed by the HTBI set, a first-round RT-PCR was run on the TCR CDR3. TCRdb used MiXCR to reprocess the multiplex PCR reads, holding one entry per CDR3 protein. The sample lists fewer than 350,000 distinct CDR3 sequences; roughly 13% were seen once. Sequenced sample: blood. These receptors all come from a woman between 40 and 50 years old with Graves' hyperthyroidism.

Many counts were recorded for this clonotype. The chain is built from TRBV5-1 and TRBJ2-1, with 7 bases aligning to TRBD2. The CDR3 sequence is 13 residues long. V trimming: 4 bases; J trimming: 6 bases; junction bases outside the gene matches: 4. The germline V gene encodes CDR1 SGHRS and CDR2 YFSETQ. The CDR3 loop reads CASSAGEGNEQFF. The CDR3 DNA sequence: TGCGCCAGCAGCGCGGGAGAGGGCAATGAGCAGTTCTTC.

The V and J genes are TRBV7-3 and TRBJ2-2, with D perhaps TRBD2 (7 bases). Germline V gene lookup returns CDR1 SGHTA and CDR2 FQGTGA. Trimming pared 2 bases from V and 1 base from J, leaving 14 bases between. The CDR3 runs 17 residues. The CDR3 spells CASSLGGGGRNTGELFF. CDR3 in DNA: TGTGCCAGCAGCTTAGGTGGGGGCGGGAGGAACACCGGGGAGCTGTTTTTT. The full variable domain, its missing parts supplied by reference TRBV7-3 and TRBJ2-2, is GAGVSQTPSNKVTEKGKYVELRCDPISGHTALYWYRQSLGQGPEFLIYFQGTGAADDSGLPNDRFFAVRPEGSVSTLKIQRTERGDSAVYLCASSLGGGGRNTGELFFGEGSRLTVL.

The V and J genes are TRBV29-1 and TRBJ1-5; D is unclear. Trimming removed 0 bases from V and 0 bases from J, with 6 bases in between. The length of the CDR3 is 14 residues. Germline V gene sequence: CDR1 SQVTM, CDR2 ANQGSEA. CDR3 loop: CSVEDLNSNQPQHF. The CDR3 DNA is TGCAGCGTTGAAGATCTTAATAGCAATCAGCCCCAGCATTTT.

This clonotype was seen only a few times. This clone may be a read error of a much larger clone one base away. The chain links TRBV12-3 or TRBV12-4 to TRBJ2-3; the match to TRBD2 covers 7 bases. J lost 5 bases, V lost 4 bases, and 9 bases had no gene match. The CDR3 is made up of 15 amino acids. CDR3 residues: CASSSSREAVDTQYF. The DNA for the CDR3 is TGTGCCAGCAGTTCCTCCCGGGAGGCCGTAGATACGCAGTATTTT.

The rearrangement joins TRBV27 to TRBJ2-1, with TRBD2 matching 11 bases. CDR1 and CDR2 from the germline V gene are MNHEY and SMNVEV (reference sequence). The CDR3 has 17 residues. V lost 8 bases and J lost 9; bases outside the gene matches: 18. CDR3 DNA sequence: TGTGCCAGCTCACCAGGGACTAGCGGATATAGAGGTGGTGAGCAGTTCTTC. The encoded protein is CASSPGTSGYRGGEQFF.

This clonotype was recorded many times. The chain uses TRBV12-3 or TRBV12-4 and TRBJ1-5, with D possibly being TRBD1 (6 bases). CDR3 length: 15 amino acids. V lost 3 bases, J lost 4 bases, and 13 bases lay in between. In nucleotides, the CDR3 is TGTGCCAGCAGTTTCTCAGGGGATCATAATCAGCCCCAGCATTTT. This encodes CASSFSGDHNQPQHF.

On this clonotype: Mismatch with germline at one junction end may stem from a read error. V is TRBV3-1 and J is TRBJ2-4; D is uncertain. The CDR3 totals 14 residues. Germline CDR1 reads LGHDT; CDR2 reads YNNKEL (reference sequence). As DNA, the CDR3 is TGTGCCAGCAGCTTAGCCCCTCCCTCCCCCCGCGGTGACTTC. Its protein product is CASSLAPPSPRGDF.

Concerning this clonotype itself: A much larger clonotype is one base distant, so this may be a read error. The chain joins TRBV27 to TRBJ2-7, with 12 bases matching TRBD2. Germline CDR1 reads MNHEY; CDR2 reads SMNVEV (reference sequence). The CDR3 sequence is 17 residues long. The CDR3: CASSFYRTSGEFYGQYF. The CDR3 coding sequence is TGTGCCAGCAGTTTCTATCGGACTAGCGGGGAGTTCTACGGGCAGTACTTC.

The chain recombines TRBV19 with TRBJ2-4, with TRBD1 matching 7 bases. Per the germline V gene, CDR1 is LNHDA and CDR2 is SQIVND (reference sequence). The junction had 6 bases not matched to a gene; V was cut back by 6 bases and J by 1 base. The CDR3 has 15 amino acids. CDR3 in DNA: TGTGCCAGTAGCGACAGGGCTGGGGCCAAAAACATTCAGTACTTC. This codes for CASSDRAGAKNIQYF.

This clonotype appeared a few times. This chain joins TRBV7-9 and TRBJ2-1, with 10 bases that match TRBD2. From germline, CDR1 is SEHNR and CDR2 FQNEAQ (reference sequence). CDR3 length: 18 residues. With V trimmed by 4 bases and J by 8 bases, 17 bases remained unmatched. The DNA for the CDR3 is TGTGCCAGCAGCTCCCCCTTACGGCTAGCGGGAGTTGTCCATGAGCAGTTCTTC. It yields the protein CASSSPLRLAGVVHEQFF.

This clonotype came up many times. This CDR3 is CAISKGAVDEQYF. Here the CDR3 DNA reads TGTGCCATCAGCAAGGGGGCGGTGGACGAGCAGTACTTC. This chain connects TRBV10-3 to TRBJ2-7; 7 bases agree with TRBD1. The germline V gene has CDR1 ENHRY and CDR2 SYGVKD. The trim removed 6 bases at V and 5 bases at J, leaving 7 bases unmatched. The CDR3 totals 13 residues.

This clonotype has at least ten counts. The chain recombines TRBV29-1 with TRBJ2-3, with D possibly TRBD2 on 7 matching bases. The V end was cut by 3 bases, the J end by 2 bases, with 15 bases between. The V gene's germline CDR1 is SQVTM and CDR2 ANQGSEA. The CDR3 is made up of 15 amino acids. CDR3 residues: CSVEGGQGTTDTQYF. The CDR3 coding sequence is TGCAGCGTTGAGGGGGGGCAAGGAACCACAGATACGCAGTATTTT.

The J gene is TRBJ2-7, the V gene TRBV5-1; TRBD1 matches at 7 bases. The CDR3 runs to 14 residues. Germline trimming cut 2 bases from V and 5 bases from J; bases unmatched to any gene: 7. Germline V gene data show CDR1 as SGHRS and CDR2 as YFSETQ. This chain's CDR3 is CASSFGTVGHEQYF. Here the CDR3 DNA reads TGCGCCAGCAGCTTCGGGACAGTCGGCCACGAGCAGTACTTC.

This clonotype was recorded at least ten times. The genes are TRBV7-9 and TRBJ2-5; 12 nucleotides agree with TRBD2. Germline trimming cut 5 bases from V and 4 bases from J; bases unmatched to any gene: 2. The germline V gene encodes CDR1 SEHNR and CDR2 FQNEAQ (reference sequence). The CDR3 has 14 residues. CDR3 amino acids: CASSPGLAGETQYF. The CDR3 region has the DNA TGTGCCAGCAGCCCGGGACTAGCGGGAGAGACCCAGTACTTC. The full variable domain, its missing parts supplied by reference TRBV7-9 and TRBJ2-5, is DTGVSQNPRHKITKRGQNVTFRCDPISEHNRLYWYRQTLGQGPEFLTYFQNEAQLEKSRLLSDRFSAERPKGSFSTLEIQRTEQGDSAMYLCASSPGLAGETQYFGPGTRLLVL.

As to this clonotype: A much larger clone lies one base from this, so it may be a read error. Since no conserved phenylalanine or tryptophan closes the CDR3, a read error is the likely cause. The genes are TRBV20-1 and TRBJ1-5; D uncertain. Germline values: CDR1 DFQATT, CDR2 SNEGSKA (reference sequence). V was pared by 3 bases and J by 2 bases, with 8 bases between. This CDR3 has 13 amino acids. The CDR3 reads CSASWGGNQPQHC. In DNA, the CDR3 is TGCAGTGCTAGCTGGGGAGGCAATCAGCCCCAGCATTGT.

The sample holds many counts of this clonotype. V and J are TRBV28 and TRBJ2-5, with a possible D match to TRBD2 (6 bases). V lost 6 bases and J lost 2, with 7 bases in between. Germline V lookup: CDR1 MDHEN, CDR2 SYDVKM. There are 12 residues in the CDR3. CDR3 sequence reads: CASRGGQETQYF. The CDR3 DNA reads TGTGCCAGCAGGGGGGGTCAAGAGACCCAGTACTTC.

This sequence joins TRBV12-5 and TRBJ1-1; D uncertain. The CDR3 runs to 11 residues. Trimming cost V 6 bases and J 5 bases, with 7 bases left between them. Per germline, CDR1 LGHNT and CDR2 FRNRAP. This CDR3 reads CASGSVTEAFF. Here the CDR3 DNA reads TGTGCTAGTGGCTCAGTGACTGAAGCTTTCTTT.